The entry that follows covers one T cell receptor (beta chain) sequence. The method was immunoSEQ multiplex PCR; TCRdb's version includes in-frame clones alone and lacks a portion of them. The sample includes about 65,000 clones, about 80% of them seen just once. These data are taken from a study of radiation and T cells in renal cell carcinoma. As to time point: blood 2 weeks post-SBRT. Treatment defined: 15 Gy SBRT to primary tumor, nephrectomy 4 weeks later. Serial blood draws occurred at baseline and 2 and 4 weeks post-SBRT. V was trimmed by 5 bases and J by 0 bases, leaving 10 bases between them. The CDR3 runs to 14 residues. Germline loops: CDR1 LGHNA, CDR2 YSLEER.

The rearrangement joins TRBV4-3 to TRBJ1-1, with D perhaps matching TRBD1 (5 bases). This clonotype originated in a man aged 60 to 69 with renal cell carcinoma. The source material was blood, sampled from a patient whose treatment included radiotherapy and nephrectomy. The DNA for the CDR3 is TGCGCCAGCAGCTTAGACAGCTTGAACACTGAAGCTTTCTTT. Translated: CASSLDSLNTEAFF.